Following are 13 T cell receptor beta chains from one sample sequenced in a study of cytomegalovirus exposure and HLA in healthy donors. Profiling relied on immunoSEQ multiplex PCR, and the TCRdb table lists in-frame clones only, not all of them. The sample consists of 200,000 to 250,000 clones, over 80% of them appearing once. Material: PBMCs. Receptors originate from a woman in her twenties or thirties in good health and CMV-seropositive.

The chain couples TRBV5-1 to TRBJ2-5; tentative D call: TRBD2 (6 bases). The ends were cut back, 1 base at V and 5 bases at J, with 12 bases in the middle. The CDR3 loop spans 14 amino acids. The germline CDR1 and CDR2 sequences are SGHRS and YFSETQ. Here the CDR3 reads CASSLIGGEETQYF. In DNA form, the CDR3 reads TGCGCCAGCAGCTTGATCGGGGGTGAGGAGACCCAGTACTTC.

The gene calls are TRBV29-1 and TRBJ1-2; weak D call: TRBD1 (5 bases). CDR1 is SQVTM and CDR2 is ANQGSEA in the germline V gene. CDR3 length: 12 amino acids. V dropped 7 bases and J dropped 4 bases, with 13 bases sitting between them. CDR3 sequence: CSAGGLAYGYTF. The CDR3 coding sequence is TGCAGCGCCGGGGGACTTGCCTATGGCTACACCTTC. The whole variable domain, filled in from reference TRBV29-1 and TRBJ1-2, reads SAVISQKPSRDICQRGTSLTIQCQVDSQVTMMFWYRQQPGQSLTLIATANQGSEATYESGFVIDKFPISRPNLTFSTLTVSNMSPEDSSIYLCSAGGLAYGYTFGSGTRLTVV.

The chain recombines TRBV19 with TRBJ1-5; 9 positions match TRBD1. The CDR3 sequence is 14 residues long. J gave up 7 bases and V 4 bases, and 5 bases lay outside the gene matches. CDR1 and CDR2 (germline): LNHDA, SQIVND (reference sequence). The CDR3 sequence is CASSTGQGIQPQHF. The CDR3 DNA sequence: TGTGCCAGTAGTACTGGACAGGGGATCCAGCCCCAGCATTTT.

The DNA of the CDR3 is TGCAGCGTTGGGCAGCCGAACACTGAAGCTTTCTTT. It specifies CSVGQPNTEAFF. The V and J genes are TRBV29-1 and TRBJ1-1; D remains unclear. The CDR3 extends over 12 amino acids. Trimming stripped 4 bases from V and 1 base from J, with 7 bases between. CDR1 and CDR2 from the germline V gene are SQVTM and ANQGSEA.

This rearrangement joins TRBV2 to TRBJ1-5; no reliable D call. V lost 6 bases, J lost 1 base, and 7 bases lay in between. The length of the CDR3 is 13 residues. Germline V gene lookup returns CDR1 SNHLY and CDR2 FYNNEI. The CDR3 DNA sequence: TGTGCCAGCAGCGTTATCAGCAATCAGCCCCAGCATTTT. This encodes CASSVISNQPQHF. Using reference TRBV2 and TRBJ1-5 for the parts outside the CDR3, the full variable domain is EPEVTQTPSHQVTQMGQEVILRCVPISNHLYFYWYRQILGQKVEFLVSFYNNEISEKSEIFDDQFSVERPDGSNFTLKIRSTKLEDSAMYFCASSVISNQPQHFGDGTRLSIL.

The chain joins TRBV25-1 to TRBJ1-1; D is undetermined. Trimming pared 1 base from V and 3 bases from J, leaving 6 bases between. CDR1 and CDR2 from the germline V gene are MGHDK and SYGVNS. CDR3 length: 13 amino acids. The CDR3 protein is CASSEFWDTEAFF. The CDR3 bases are TGTGCCAGCAGTGAATTTTGGGACACTGAAGCTTTCTTT.

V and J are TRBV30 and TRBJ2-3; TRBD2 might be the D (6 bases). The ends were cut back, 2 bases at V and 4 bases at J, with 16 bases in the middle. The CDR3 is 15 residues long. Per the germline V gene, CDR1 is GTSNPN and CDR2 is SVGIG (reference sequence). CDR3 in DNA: TGTGCCTGGAGTAGGGAGGAAGAAATCCCAGATACGCAGTATTTT. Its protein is CAWSREEEIPDTQYF.

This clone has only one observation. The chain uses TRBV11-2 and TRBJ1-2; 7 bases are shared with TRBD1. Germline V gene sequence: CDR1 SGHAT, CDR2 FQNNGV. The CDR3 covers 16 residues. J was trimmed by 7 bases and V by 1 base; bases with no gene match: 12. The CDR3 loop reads CASSLARQGSGGGYTF. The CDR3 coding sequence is TGTGCCAGCAGCTTAGCCAGACAGGGATCCGGCGGTGGCTACACCTTC.

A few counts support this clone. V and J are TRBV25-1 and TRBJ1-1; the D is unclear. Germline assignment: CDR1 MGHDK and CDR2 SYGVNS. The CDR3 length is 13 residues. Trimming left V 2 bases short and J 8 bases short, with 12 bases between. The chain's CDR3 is CASSEEGMMEAFF. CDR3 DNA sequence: TGTGCCAGCAGTGAAGAGGGTATGATGGAAGCTTTCTTT.

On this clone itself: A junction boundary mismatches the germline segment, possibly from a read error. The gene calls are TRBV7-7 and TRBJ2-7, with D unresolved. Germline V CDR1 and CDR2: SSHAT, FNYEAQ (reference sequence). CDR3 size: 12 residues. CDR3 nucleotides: TGTGCTAGCAGCTTAGTCAACGGGGAGCAGTACTTC. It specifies CASSLVNGEQYF. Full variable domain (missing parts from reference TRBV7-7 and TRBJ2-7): GAGVSQSPRYKVTKRGQDVTLRCDPISSHATLYWYQQALGQGPEFLTYFNYEAQPDKSGLPSDRFSAERPEGSISTLTIQRTEQRDSAMYRCASSLVNGEQYFGPGTRLTVT.

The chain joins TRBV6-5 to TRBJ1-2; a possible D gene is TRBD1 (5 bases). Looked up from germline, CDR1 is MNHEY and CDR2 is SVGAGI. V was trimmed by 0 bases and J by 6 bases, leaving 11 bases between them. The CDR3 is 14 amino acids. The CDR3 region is CASSYSTGGDGYTF. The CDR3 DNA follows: TGTGCCAGCAGTTACTCGACGGGGGGTGATGGCTACACCTTC.

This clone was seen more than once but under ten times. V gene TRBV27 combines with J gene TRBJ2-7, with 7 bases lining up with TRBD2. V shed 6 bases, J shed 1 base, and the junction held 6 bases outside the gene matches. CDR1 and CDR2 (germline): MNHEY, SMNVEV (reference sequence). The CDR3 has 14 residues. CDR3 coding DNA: TGTGCCAGCAGAAATAGCGGGCGTTCCTACGAGCAGTACTTC. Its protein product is CASRNSGRSYEQYF.

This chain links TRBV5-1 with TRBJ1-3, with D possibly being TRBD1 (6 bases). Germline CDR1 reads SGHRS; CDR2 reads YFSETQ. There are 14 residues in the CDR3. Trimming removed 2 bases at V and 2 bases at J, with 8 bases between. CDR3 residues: CASSLKGAGNTIYF. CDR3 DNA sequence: TGCGCCAGCAGCTTAAAGGGGGCTGGAAACACCATATATTTT.